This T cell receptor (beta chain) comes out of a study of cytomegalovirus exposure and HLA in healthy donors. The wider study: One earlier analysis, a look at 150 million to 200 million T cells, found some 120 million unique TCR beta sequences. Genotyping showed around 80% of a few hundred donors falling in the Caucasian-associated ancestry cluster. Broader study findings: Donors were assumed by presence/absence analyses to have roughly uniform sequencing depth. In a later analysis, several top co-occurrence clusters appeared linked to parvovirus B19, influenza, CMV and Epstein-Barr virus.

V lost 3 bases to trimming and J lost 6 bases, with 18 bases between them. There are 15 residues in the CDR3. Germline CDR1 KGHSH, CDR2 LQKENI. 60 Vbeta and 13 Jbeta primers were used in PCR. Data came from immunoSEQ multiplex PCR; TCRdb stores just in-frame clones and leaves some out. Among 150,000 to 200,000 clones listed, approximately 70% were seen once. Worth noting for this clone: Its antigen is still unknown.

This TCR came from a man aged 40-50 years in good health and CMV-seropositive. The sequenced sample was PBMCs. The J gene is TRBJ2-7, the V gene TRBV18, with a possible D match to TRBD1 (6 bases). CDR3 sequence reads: CASSPPYPGVGEQYF. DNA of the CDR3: TGTGCCAGCTCACCCCCCTATCCAGGGGTTGGCGAGCAGTACTTC.